This T cell receptor (beta chain) was identified in a study of T-cell memory formation after mild COVID-19. Looking at the study overall: TCR clusters were mostly donor specific. The study, taken as a whole, reports: Contracting CD4+ clones lay largely in CM and EM, with CD8+ ones residing in EMRA.

TCR alpha and TCR beta cDNA libraries with sample barcodes and UMIs came from 5'RACE using constant-segment primers. MiXCR, run by TCRdb on the 5' RACE reads, gives a single entry per CDR3 protein. The sample holds about 340,000 distinct CDR3 sequences, approximately 21% seen once. Trimming shortened V by 6 bases and J by 4 bases, and 12 bases separated the two germline ends. The CDR3 contains 13 residues. Germline V gene sequence: CDR1 SEHNR, CDR2 FQNEAQ (reference sequence). The table lists this clonotype with many counts. The antigen is unknown. The genes are TRBV7-9 and TRBJ1-1, with a weak D call TRBD1 (5 bases). The sample comprised PBMCs or a T cell subset sorted from them (not recorded which). This clonotype was obtained from an adult woman who had mild COVID-19 (a few samples of this study predate the infection). Cell type and time point are not known. The CDR3: CASSLSGGTEAFF. For the CDR3, the DNA is TGTGCCAGCAGTTTAAGTGGGGGCACTGAAGCTTTCTTT.